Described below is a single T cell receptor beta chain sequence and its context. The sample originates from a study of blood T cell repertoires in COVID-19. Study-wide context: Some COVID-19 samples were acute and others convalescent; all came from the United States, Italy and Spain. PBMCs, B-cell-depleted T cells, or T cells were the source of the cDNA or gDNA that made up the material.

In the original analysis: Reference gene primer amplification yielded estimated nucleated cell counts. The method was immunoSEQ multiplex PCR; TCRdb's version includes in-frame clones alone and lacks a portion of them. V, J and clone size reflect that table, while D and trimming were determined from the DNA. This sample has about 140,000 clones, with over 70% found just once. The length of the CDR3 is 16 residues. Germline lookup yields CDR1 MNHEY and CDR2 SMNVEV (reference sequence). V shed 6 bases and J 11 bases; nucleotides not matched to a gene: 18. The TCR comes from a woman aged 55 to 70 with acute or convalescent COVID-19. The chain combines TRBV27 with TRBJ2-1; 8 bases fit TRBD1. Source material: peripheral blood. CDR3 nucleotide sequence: TGTGCCAGCAGAGATACAGGGGGATGGTCGTCAAATCAGCAGTTCTTC. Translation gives CASRDTGGWSSNQQFF.